This paragraph covers one TCR beta chain sequence. What it binds is not known. CD4+ cell separation produced CD45RA+ naive and CD45RA-negative memory subsets. With 7 bases clipped from V and 5 bases from J, the junction kept 8 bases outside the gene matches. In germline, CDR1 is SQVTM, CDR2 ANQGSEA. The CDR3 totals 14 residues. An assay was performed, and its level was deep. Measured with immunoSEQ multiplex PCR; TCRdb has only the in-frame clones, and not every one. The table shows 2 million to 2.5 million clones, with 80% to 95% occurring only once. These data belong to a study of shared clonotypes between healthy human individuals. Whole-study findings and limits: Naive subsets generally had larger estimated richness than memory subsets. At large depth, rarefaction still showed sorted-subset sequencing to be incomplete.

Sequenced sample: naive CD4+ T cells from PBMCs. The sample's subset: CD45RA+ positively selected. This sequence originates from a man younger than 35 in good health. Some clones in this sample may be carry-over from other donors' samples. The rearrangement links TRBV29-1 to TRBJ1-1; 12 nucleotides line up with TRBD1. CDR3 sequence: CSAPGQGAGTEAFF. As DNA, the CDR3 is TGCAGCGCTCCGGGACAGGGGGCGGGTACTGAAGCTTTCTTT.